The present T cell receptor beta chain was sequenced within a study of cytotoxic CD8 clonotypes in ibrutinib-treated CLL. Study-wide context: Among the samples, the mean was roughly 280,000 productive templates and roughly 94,000 productive rearrangements.

Per the germline V gene, CDR1 is SGHAT and CDR2 is FQNNGV. The CDR3 has 19 residues. Trimming pared 5 bases from V and 0 bases from J, leaving 25 bases between. TCRdb keeps only in-frame clones here, not all; method: immunoSEQ multiplex PCR. The table has about 300,000 clones, 70% to 80% seen once; the top ten hold roughly 6%. Sequenced material: PBMCs, taken at disease progression, from a patient treated with ibrutinib. This clonotype was sampled from a human donor with chronic lymphocytic leukemia. This chain uses TRBV11-2 with TRBJ1-1; the D is unclear. The CDR3 reads CASSPLGIRGSHMNTEAFF. The CDR3 region has the DNA TGTGCCAGCAGCCCTCTGGGCATTCGAGGGTCGCACATGAACACTGAAGCTTTCTTT.